This T cell receptor (beta chain) was captured by sequencing in a study of blood T cells in healthy people across ages. Findings and caveats of the study: Higher diversity, along with more naive CD4+ cells, distinguished long-lived donors from aged donors. Diversity figures based on one million T cells were deemed too low.

A sample-barcoded 5' primer and a J-beta primer mix were used in a second PCR of roughly 7 to 11 cycles. TCRdb reprocessed the 5' RACE reads via MiXCR and lists one record per CDR3 protein. The sample shows hundreds of thousands of distinct CDR3 sequences, more than 35% of them seen only once. The study recruited healthy Caucasian donors from Russia who were aged roughly 6 to 95. CDR3 length: 13 amino acids. Trimming pared 3 bases from V and 9 bases from J, leaving 12 bases between. Germline V CDR1 and CDR2: MRHNA, SNTAGT. In the case of this clonotype: Its target is unknown.

Sequencing used blood. The receptor's source is a man older than 75 in good health. J is TRBJ2-1 and V is TRBV6-4; D gene ambiguous. The CDR3 region is CASSEDTDGEQFF. CDR3 sequence (DNA): TGTGCCAGCAGTGAGGATACAGATGGTGAGCAGTTCTTC.